This entry concerns a single T cell receptor beta chain. Its antigen is not identified. Newly diagnosed hyperthyroidism patients aged 18 to 65 years had disease lasting under 2 months. The study excluded patients with uncontrolled infection, other autoimmune disease, pregnancy or lactation. The source of the PBMCs was around 9 ml of fresh peripheral blood. The CDR3 contains 12 residues. Per the germline V gene, CDR1 is LNHDA and CDR2 is SQIVND (reference sequence). V lost 6 bases and J 7 bases, leaving 13 bases between the germline ends. The source of the sample is a study of T cells in Graves' hyperthyroidism and ophthalmopathy. Study outcomes and limitations: Ophthalmopathy, which appeared later, was predicted by the model a median roughly 6.4 months before onset.

The TCR beta CDR3 regions underwent amplification using RNA transcripts as the source. The HTBI primer set was used in a first-round RT-PCR of the TCR CDR3. TCRdb re-called the multiplex PCR reads with MiXCR, one entry per CDR3 protein. The sample gives hundreds of thousands of distinct CDR3 sequences, around 38% of which show up once; roughly 8.3% is in the top ten. The sequence was obtained from a man aged 18-30 years with Graves' hyperthyroidism. The sequencing input was blood. J is TRBJ2-7 and V is TRBV19; D is undetermined. CDR3 DNA sequence: TGTGCCAGTAGCTACCTCCTAGGGGAGCAGTACTTC. It codes for CASSYLLGEQYF.